These 31 T cell receptor beta chains were sequenced from one sample in a study of blood T cell repertoires in COVID-19. The protocol was immunoSEQ multiplex PCR, while the TCRdb copy is restricted to in-frame clones and leaves out a portion. The table has about 120,000 clones, 65% to 90% seen once. Sequencing used peripheral blood. The receptors stem from a man older than 75 with acute or convalescent COVID-19.

This clone was seen a single time. The chain uses TRBV3-1 (or the pseudogene TRBV3-2) and TRBJ2-7; possibly TRBD1 for D (6 bases). The length of the CDR3 is 12 residues. Trimming cost V 8 bases and J 2 bases, with 10 bases left between them. Germline V lookup: CDR1 LGHDT, CDR2 YNNKEL (reference sequence). CDR3 amino acids: CASSDSTYEQYF. For the CDR3, the DNA is TGTGCCAGCTCGGACAGCACCTACGAGCAGTACTTC.

The chain is built from TRBV2 and TRBJ1-4; D is unresolved. V lost 4 bases and J 5 bases, leaving 14 bases between the germline ends. Germline CDR1 SNHLY, CDR2 FYNNEI. The CDR3 length is 15 residues. CDR3 in DNA: TGTGCCAGCAGTGTCGGCCAACCTAGGAATGAAAAACTGTTTTTT. Its protein is CASSVGQPRNEKLFF.

This sequence joins TRBV5-1 and TRBJ1-1; 7 bases agree with TRBD1. The germline gives CDR1 SGHRS, CDR2 YFSETQ. J was trimmed by 3 bases and V by 4 bases; bases with no gene match: 3. The CDR3 is 13 residues long. The CDR3 here is CASSEGQYTEAFF. The CDR3 DNA is TGCGCCAGCAGCGAGGGACAGTACACTGAAGCTTTCTTT.

The chain carries TRBV3-1 (or the pseudogene TRBV3-2) and TRBJ2-7; 8 nucleotides match TRBD2. The germline V gene encodes CDR1 LGHDT and CDR2 YNNKEL (reference sequence). The CDR3 totals 15 residues. J gave up 1 base and V 1 base, and 3 bases lay outside the gene matches. Here the CDR3 reads CASSQARGGSYEQYF. CDR3 DNA sequence: TGTGCCAGCAGCCAAGCCCGCGGGGGGTCCTACGAGCAGTACTTC.

The chain links TRBV6-5 to TRBJ2-5; 8 bases match TRBD1. The CDR3 runs 15 residues. With V trimmed by 6 bases and J by 5 bases, 11 bases remained unmatched. The germline V gene has CDR1 MNHEY and CDR2 SVGAGI. CDR3 nucleotide sequence: TGTGCCAGCAGAGGAGGCGGCAGGGGGCAGGAGACCCAGTACTTC. This translates into CASRGGGRGQETQYF.

V and J are TRBV6-2 or TRBV6-3 and TRBJ1-2; 8 bases fit TRBD1. After removal of 2 bases from V and 6 bases from J, the junction contained 5 bases not matched to a gene. The CDR3 covers 14 residues. From germline, CDR1 is MNHEY and CDR2 SVGEGT. CDR3 in DNA: TGTGCCAGCAGTTACCACAGGGGGATAGATGGCTACACCTTC. Translating gives CASSYHRGIDGYTF.

The rearrangement links TRBV29-1 to TRBJ2-3, with TRBD2 as a possible D gene (5 bases). V dropped 7 bases and J dropped 6 bases, with 14 bases sitting between them. There are 12 residues in the CDR3. Germline CDR1 and CDR2: SQVTM and ANQGSEA. Here the CDR3 reads CSAGVVEDTQYF. The CDR3 coding sequence is TGCAGCGCCGGGGTGGTCGAGGATACGCAGTATTTT.

This chain connects TRBV11-2 to TRBJ1-1; unclear D gene. This CDR3 is 15 amino acids long. Germline values: CDR1 SGHAT, CDR2 FQNNGV. Trimming pared 1 base from V and 0 bases from J, leaving 9 bases between. The CDR3 loop is CASSLGAGMNTEAFF. The CDR3 nucleotides are TGTGCCAGCAGCTTAGGGGCGGGGATGAACACTGAAGCTTTCTTT.

This clone has only one observation. The chain links TRBV2 to TRBJ2-2; possible D gene TRBD1, 6 bases. Germline values: CDR1 SNHLY, CDR2 FYNNEI. There are 15 residues in the CDR3. V gave up 10 bases and J gave up 2 bases, with 17 bases separating them. The CDR3 loop is CATFPSGANTGELFF. The CDR3 DNA follows: TGTGCCACCTTTCCGTCAGGGGCCAACACCGGGGAGCTGTTTTTT.

This clone was detected a few times. The V and J genes are TRBV28 and TRBJ1-2; D is perhaps TRBD1 (5 bases). Germline V gives CDR1 MDHEN, CDR2 SYDVKM. This CDR3 comprises 12 residues. V was shortened by 4 bases and J by 8 bases, with 11 bases between the two germline ends. The CDR3 here is CASSYGDFGYTF. In nucleotides, the CDR3 is TGTGCCAGCAGTTACGGGGACTTCGGCTACACCTTC.

The genes are TRBV6-5 and TRBJ2-7; TRBD1 might be the D (7 bases). The CDR3 loop spans 14 amino acids. Germline V gene sequence: CDR1 MNHEY, CDR2 SVGAGI. The ends were cut back, 6 bases at V and 3 bases at J, with 15 bases in the middle. CDR3 loop: CASRWTGGDYEQYF. The CDR3 bases are TGTGCCAGCAGGTGGACAGGCGGGGACTACGAGCAGTACTTC.

The chain joins TRBV5-4 to TRBJ2-7; D not certain. Looked up from germline, CDR1 is SGHNT and CDR2 is YYREEE (reference sequence). V was cut by 3 bases and J by 5 bases, with 15 bases left in between. This CDR3 spans 14 amino acids. The CDR3 nucleotides are TGTGCCAGCAGCTCCCCCCGAGTTGAACACGAGCAGTACTTC. Translation: CASSSPRVEHEQYF. The whole variable domain, filled in from reference TRBV5-4 and TRBJ2-7, reads ETGVTQSPTHLIKTRGQQVTLRCSSQSGHNTVSWYQQALGQGPQFIFQYYREEENGRGNFPPRFSGLQFPNYSSELNVNALELDDSALYLCASSSPRVEHEQYFGPGTRLTVT.

This clone showed up just once. This rearrangement joins TRBV11-2 to TRBJ1-6, with TRBD1 identical over 9 bases. The CDR3 is 15 residues long. Germline V gene data show CDR1 as SGHAT and CDR2 as FQNNGV. J gave up 10 bases and V 2 bases, and 6 bases lay outside the gene matches. CDR3 sequence (DNA): TGTGCCAGCAGCTTATTGGACAGGGGCAACTCACCCCTCCACTTT. As protein: CASSLLDRGNSPLHF.

The chain joins TRBV5-8 to TRBJ1-6; D not certain. Trimming took 4 bases from V and 11 from J, leaving 13 bases between them. Germline V gives CDR1 SGHTS, CDR2 YDEGEE. The CDR3 loop spans 13 amino acids. CDR3 coding DNA: TGTGCCAGCAGCCTTGGCCGGGGTGCACCCCTCCACTTT. Its protein is CASSLGRGAPLHF.

The rearrangement uses TRBV7-6 and TRBJ2-3; TRBD1 agrees at 8 bases. Unmatched junction bases numbered 5, after V lost 3 bases and J lost 3 bases. The CDR3 length is 15 residues. Germline V gene sequence: CDR1 SGHVS, CDR2 FNYEAQ. The CDR3 DNA sequence: TGTGCCAGCAGCTTCGGACAGGGAGGTACAGATACGCAGTATTTT. Protein sequence: CASSFGQGGTDTQYF.

V and J are TRBV9 and TRBJ2-7; 10 positions match TRBD1. V lost 4 bases, J lost 2 bases, and 6 bases stayed unmatched. CDR1 is SGDLS, CDR2 YYNGEE, per germline. There are 15 residues in the CDR3. In nucleotides, the CDR3 is TGTGCCAGCAGCCCATCAGGACAGGGGGCCTACGAGCAGTACTTC. This encodes CASSPSGQGAYEQYF.

The chain combines TRBV4-1 with TRBJ2-4, with TRBD2 identical over 10 bases. This CDR3 is 19 amino acids long. Trimming at V came to 0 bases and at J to 5 bases, leaving 13 bases not matched to a gene. CDR1 and CDR2 (germline): MGHRA, YSYEKL. The CDR3 loop is CASSQEFLLAGVFQNIQYF. In DNA, the CDR3 is TGCGCCAGCAGCCAAGAGTTCCTGCTAGCGGGGGTATTCCAAAACATTCAGTACTTC.

The chain uses TRBV6-4 and TRBJ2-1, with 8 nucleotides matching TRBD2. The CDR3 has 14 residues. V lost 4 bases to trimming and J lost 8 bases; unmatched junction nucleotides: 7. Looked up from germline, CDR1 is MRHNA and CDR2 is SNTAGT. The CDR3, as DNA: TGTGCCAGCAGTGGAACGGGGGGGCTTGATGAGCAGTTCTTC. It is translated as CASSGTGGLDEQFF.

Note on this clone: An end of the junction does not agree with germline; a read error may underlie this. This chain connects TRBV5-1 to TRBJ2-7, with D perhaps matching TRBD2 (6 bases). The germline V gene encodes CDR1 SGHRS and CDR2 YFSETQ. The CDR3 totals 13 residues. CDR3 region: CASSLTSSHEQYF. CDR3 coding DNA: TGCGCCAGCAGCTTGACTAGCTCCCACGAGCAGTACTTC.

The chain carries TRBV12-3 or TRBV12-4 and TRBJ1-2; D not resolved. This CDR3 is built from 12 residues. V lost 5 bases, J lost 7 bases, and 11 bases lay in between. Here the CDR3 reads CASSPSRGGYTF. CDR3 in DNA: TGTGCCAGCAGTCCCTCTAGAGGTGGCTACACCTTC.

This chain links TRBV7-9 with TRBJ1-1; 7 nucleotides agree with TRBD1. V trimming: 5 bases; J trimming: 2 bases; junction bases outside the gene matches: 14. The CDR3 is 17 residues long. The germline V gene has CDR1 SEHNR and CDR2 FQNEAQ (reference sequence). CDR3 in DNA: TGTGCCAGCAGCACCTGGGACAGCAAAATAGCAAACACTGAAGCTTTCTTT. It is translated as CASSTWDSKIANTEAFF.

The V and J genes are TRBV9 and TRBJ2-2, with D possibly TRBD1 on 6 matching bases. Per germline, CDR1 SGDLS and CDR2 YYNGEE. V dropped 3 bases and J dropped 0 bases, with 12 bases sitting between them. This CDR3 comprises 16 residues. In nucleotides, the CDR3 is TGTGCCAGCAGCGCCGGGACACTGACGAACACCGGGGAGCTGTTTTTT. Translation: CASSAGTLTNTGELFF.

Only one count was recorded for this clone. The chain couples TRBV7-9 to TRBJ2-1; D may be TRBD1 (5 bases). This CDR3 has 14 residues. With 3 bases removed from V and 9 bases from J, the gap between germline ends came to 15 bases. The germline CDR1 and CDR2 sequences are SEHNR and FQNEAQ (reference sequence). CDR3 sequence reads: CASSFVDTRVEQFF. Written as DNA, the CDR3 is TGTGCCAGCAGCTTCGTGGACACCCGAGTTGAGCAGTTCTTC.

The chain has TRBV7-3 and TRBJ1-2; tentatively, D is TRBD1 (6 bases). CDR1 and CDR2 from the germline V gene are SGHTA and FQGTGA. Between the trimmed V and J ends, which lost 4 bases and 0 bases, there was a span of 9 bases. The CDR3 covers 14 residues. In DNA, the CDR3 is TGTGCCAGCAGCTCGGACAGATCTAACTATGGCTACACCTTC. It encodes CASSSDRSNYGYTF.

This rearrangement joins TRBV27 to TRBJ2-7, with 7 bases identical to TRBD1. This CDR3 comprises 15 residues. Germline CDR1 and CDR2: MNHEY and SMNVEV (reference sequence). V shed 6 bases, J shed 2 bases, and the junction held 10 bases outside the gene matches. The CDR3 bases are TGTGCCAGCAGCAAACAGGGGTCCCTTACCTACGAGCAGTACTTC. Residues: CASSKQGSLTYEQYF.

The chain is built from TRBV5-1 and TRBJ2-2, with 8 bases that match TRBD1. Trimming at V came to 6 bases and at J to 3 bases, leaving 4 bases not matched to a gene. The CDR3 spans 14 residues. Germline V lookup: CDR1 SGHRS, CDR2 YFSETQ. The CDR3 reads CASTLQGDTGELFF. CDR3 in DNA: TGCGCCAGCACCCTACAGGGGGACACCGGGGAGCTGTTTTTT.

The chain combines TRBV6-4 with TRBJ1-6; possible D gene TRBD1, 5 bases. CDR1 is MRHNA and CDR2 is SNTAGT in the germline V gene. This CDR3 contains 13 residues. Between the trimmed V and J ends, which lost 7 bases and 6 bases, there was a span of 10 bases. Here the CDR3 reads CASKAGPNSPLHF. The CDR3 DNA reads TGTGCCAGCAAGGCAGGGCCTAATTCACCCCTCCACTTT.

The V gene is TRBV30, the J gene TRBJ2-2; a possible D gene is TRBD2 (7 bases). V was cut by 0 bases and J by 5 bases, with 13 bases left in between. CDR1 and CDR2 from the germline V gene are GTSNPN and SVGIG (reference sequence). The CDR3 is 15 residues long. The CDR3 region has the DNA TGTGCCTGGAGTGTACACAGGGAGGGGACCGGGGAGCTGTTTTTT. Translation gives CAWSVHREGTGELFF.

J is TRBJ2-7 and V is TRBV7-9; 7 nucleotides agree with TRBD1. V trimming: 5 bases; J trimming: 3 bases; junction bases outside the gene matches: 10. Germline-derived CDR1 and CDR2 are SEHNR and FQNEAQ (reference sequence). The CDR3 has 15 amino acids. CDR3 residues: CASSLPDRVGYEQYF. The CDR3 bases are TGTGCCAGCAGCCTACCTGACAGGGTGGGCTACGAGCAGTACTTC.

The chain couples TRBV3-1 (or the pseudogene TRBV3-2) to TRBJ2-1, with 11 bases lining up with TRBD1. V lost 4 bases, J lost 6 bases, and 8 bases stayed unmatched. The CDR3 covers 16 residues. Germline lookup yields CDR1 LGHDT and CDR2 YNNKEL (reference sequence). CDR3 bases: TGTGCCAGCAGCCCCCTCGGGACAGGGGGGTTCAATGAGCAGTTCTTC. Amino acids: CASSPLGTGGFNEQFF.

This clone was detected once. The J gene is TRBJ1-3, the V gene TRBV5-1; D is unresolved. The CDR3 totals 16 residues. Deletions cut 0 bases from V and 4 bases from J, with 14 bases between. Germline values: CDR1 SGHRS, CDR2 YFSETQ. The CDR3 here is CASSLGERILGNTIYF. In DNA, the CDR3 is TGCGCCAGCAGCTTGGGGGAGAGAATACTCGGAAACACCATATATTTT.